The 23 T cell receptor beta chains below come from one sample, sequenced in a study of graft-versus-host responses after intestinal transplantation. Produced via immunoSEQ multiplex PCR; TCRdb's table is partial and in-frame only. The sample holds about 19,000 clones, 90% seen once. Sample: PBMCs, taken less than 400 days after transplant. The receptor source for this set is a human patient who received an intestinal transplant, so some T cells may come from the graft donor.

The CDR3 nucleotides read TGTGCCAGCGCGGTGACCCCGGGCCGGGAGCAGTACTTC. As protein: CASAVTPGREQYF. The chain links TRBV7-3 to TRBJ2-7, with D hard to call. V lost 8 bases and J lost 7, with 18 bases in between. The CDR3 has 13 residues. Looked up from germline, CDR1 is SGHTA and CDR2 is FQGTGA.

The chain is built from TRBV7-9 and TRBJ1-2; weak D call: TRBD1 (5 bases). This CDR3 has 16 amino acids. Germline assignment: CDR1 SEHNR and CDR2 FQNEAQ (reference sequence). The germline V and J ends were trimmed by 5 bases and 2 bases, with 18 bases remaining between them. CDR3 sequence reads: CASSPTEGDFNYGYTF. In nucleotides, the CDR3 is TGTGCCAGCAGCCCTACGGAAGGGGATTTCAACTATGGCTACACCTTC.

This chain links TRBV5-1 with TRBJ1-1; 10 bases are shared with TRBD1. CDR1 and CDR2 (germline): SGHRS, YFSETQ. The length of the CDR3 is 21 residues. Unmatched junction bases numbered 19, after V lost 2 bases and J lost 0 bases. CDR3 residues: CASSFHMSRDRGLILNTEAFF. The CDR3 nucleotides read TGCGCCAGCAGCTTTCATATGTCCCGGGACAGGGGTCTCATCTTGAACACTGAAGCTTTCTTT.

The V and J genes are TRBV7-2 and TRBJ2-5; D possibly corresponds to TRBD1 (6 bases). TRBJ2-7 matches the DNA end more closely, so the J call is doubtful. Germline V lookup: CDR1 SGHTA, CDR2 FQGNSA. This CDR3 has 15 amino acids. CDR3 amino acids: CASSFTGLYDYEQYF. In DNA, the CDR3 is TGTGCCAGCAGCTTCACAGGGCTCTACGACTACGAGCAGTACTTC.

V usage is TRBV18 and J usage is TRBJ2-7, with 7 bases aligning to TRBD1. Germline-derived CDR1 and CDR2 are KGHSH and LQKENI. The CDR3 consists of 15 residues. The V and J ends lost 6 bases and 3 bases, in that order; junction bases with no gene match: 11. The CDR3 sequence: CASSPTGTDDYEQYF. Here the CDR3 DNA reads TGTGCCAGCTCCCCTACCGGGACAGATGACTACGAGCAGTACTTC.

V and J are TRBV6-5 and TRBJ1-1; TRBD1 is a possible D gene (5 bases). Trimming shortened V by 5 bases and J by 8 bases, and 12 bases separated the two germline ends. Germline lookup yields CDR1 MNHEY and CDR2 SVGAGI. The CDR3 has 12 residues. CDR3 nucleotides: TGTGCCAGCAGTCTGAACAGGCGAGAAGCTTTCTTT. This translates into CASSLNRREAFF.

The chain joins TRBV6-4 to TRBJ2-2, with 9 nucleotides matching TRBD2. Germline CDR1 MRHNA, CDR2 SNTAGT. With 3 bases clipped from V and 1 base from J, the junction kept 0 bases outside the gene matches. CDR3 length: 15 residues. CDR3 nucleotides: TGTGCCAGCAGTGAACTAGCGGGGAACACCGGGGAGCTGTTTTTT. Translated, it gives CASSELAGNTGELFF.

The CDR3 nucleotides read TGCGCCAGCAGCCAAACAGAAGTCCCGGGCTCCATGAACACTGAAGCTTTCTTT. Protein sequence: CASSQTEVPGSMNTEAFF. The rearrangement uses TRBV4-1 and TRBJ1-1; no reliable D call. Germline values: CDR1 MGHRA, CDR2 YSYEKL. V dropped 2 bases and J dropped 0 bases, with 19 bases sitting between them. This CDR3 region has 18 residues.

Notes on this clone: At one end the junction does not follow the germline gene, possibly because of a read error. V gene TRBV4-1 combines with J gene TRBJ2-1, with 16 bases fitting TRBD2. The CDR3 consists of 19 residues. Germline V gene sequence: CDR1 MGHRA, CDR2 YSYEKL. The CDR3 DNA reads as TGCGCCCGCAGCCAAGAGGGGGGACTAGCGGGAGGGCCGGGGAATGAGCAGTTCTTC. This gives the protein CARSQEGGLAGGPGNEQFF.

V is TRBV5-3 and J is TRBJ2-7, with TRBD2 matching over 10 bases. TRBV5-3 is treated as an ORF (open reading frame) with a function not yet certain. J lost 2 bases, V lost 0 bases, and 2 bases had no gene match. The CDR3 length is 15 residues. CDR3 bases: TGTGCCAGAAGCTTGGTTGGACTAGCGGCCTACGAGCAGTACTTC. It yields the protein CARSLVGLAAYEQYF.

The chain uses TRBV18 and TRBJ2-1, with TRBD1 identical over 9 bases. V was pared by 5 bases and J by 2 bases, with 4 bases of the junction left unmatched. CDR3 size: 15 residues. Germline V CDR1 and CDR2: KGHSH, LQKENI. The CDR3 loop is CASSAGTGPYNEQFF. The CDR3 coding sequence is TGTGCCAGCTCAGCCGGGACAGGGCCCTACAATGAGCAGTTCTTC. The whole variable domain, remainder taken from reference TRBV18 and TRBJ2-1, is NAGVMQNPRHLVRRRGQEARLRCSPMKGHSHVYWYRQLPEEGLKFMVYLQKENIIDESGMPKERFSAEFPKEGPSILRIQQVVRGDSAAYFCASSAGTGPYNEQFFGPGTRLTVL.

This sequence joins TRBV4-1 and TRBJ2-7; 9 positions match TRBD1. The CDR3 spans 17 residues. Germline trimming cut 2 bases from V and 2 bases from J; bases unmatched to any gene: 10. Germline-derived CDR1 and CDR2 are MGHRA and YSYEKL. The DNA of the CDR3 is TGCGCCAGCAGCCAAAGAGGCGGGGGACAGGGCCCCTACGAGCAGTACTTC. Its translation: CASSQRGGGQGPYEQYF.

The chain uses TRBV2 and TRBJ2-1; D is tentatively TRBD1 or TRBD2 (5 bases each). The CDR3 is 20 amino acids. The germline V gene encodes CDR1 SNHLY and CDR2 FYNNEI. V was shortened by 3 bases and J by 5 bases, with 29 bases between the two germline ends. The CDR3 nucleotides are TGTGCCAGCAGTGATCCGGGACCGTCCCAGGAACAGCCCCTGGACAATGAGCAGTTCTTC. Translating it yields CASSDPGPSQEQPLDNEQFF.

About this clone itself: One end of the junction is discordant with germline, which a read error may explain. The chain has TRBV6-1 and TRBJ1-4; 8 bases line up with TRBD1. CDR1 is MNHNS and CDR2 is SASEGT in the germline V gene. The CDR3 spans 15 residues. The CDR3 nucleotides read TGTGCCAGCAGTAAAGCCGGGACAGGCAGTGAAAAACTGTTTTTT. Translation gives CASSKAGTGSEKLFF.

The CDR3 here is CASSLTLPGHSYNEQFF. For the CDR3, the DNA is TGTGCCAGCAGCTTAACTCTTCCGGGACATTCCTACAATGAGCAGTTCTTC. The chain links TRBV7-3 to TRBJ2-1, with TRBD1 as a possible D gene (6 bases). Germline CDR1 SGHTA, CDR2 FQGTGA. The CDR3 consists of 17 residues. Trimming stripped 0 bases from V and 1 base from J, with 13 bases between.

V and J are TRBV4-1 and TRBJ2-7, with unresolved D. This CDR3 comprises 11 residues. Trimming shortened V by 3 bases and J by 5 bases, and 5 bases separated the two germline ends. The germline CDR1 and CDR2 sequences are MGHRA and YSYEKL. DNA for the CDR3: TGCGCCAGCAGCCAGGGCCACGAGCAGTACTTC. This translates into CASSQGHEQYF.

DNA for the CDR3: TGTGCCAGCGGGCATCAGCCCCAGCATTTT. Its protein product is CASGHQPQHF. V is TRBV28 and J is TRBJ1-5, with D uncertain. V lost 8 bases to trimming and J lost 5 bases, with 4 bases between them. Germline V gene data show CDR1 as MDHEN and CDR2 as SYDVKM. The CDR3 spans 10 residues. The full variable domain, in which reference TRBV28 and TRBJ1-5 provide the parts outside the CDR3, is DVKVTQSSRYLVKRTGEKVFLECVQDMDHENMFWYRQDPGLGLRLIYFSYDVKMKEKGDIPEGYSVSREKKERFSLILESASTNQTSMYLCASGHQPQHFGDGTRLSIL.

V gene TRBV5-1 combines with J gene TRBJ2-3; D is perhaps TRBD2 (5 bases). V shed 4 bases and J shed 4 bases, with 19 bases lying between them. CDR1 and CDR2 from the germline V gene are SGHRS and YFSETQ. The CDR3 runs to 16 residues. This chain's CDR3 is CASSDPGLARSDTQYF. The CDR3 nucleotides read TGCGCCAGCAGCGACCCGGGGTTGGCCAGGTCAGATACGCAGTATTTT.

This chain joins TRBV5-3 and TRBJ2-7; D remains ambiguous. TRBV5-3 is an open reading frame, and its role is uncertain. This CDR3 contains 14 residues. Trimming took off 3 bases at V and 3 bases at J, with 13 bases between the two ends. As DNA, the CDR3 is TGTGCCAGAAGCTCCCCGTTCTTGCACTACGAGCAGTACTTC. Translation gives CARSSPFLHYEQYF.

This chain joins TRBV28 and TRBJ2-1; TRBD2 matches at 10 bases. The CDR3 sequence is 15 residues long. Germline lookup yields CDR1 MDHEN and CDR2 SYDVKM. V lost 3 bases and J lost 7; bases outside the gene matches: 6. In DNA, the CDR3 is TGTGCCAGCAGTTTCCGACTAGCGGGCGAAAATGAGCAGTTCTTC. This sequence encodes CASSFRLAGENEQFF.

In DNA form, the CDR3 reads TGTGCCAGCAGTAATGTGGATAACTATGGCTACACCTTC. Amino acids: CASSNVDNYGYTF. V gene TRBV2 combines with J gene TRBJ1-2; D ambiguous. This CDR3 region has 13 residues. V lost 5 bases and J 1 base, leaving 8 bases between the germline ends. Germline lookup yields CDR1 SNHLY and CDR2 FYNNEI.

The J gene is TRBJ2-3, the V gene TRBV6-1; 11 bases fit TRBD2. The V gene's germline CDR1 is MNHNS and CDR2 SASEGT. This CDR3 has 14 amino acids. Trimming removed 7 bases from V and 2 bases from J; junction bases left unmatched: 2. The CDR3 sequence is CASNSGGATDTQYF. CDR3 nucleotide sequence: TGTGCCAGCAATAGCGGGGGGGCCACAGATACGCAGTATTTT.

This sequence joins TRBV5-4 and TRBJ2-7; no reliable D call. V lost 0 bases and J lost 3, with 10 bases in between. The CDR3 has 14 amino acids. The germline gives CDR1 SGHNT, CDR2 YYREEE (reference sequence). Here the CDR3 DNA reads TGTGCCAGCAGCTTGGAGTCGTCGGTCTACGAGCAGTACTTC. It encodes CASSLESSVYEQYF. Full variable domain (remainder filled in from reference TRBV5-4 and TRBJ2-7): ETGVTQSPTHLIKTRGQQVTLRCSSQSGHNTVSWYQQALGQGPQFIFQYYREEENGRGNFPPRFSGLQFPNYSSELNVNALELDDSALYLCASSLESSVYEQYFGPGTRLTVT.